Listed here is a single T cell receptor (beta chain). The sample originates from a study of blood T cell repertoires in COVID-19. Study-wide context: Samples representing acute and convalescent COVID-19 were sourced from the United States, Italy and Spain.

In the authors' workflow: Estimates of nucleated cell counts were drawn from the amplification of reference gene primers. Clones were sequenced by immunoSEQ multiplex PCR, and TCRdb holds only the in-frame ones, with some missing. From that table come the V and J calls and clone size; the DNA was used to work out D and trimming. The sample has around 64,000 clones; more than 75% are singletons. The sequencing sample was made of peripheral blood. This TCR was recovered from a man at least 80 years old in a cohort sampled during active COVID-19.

This chain's CDR3 is CASSLGQGAHTGELFF. CDR3 nucleotide sequence: TGTGCCAGCAGCTTGGGACAGGGGGCGCACACCGGGGAGCTGTTTTTT. The genes are TRBV5-6 and TRBJ2-2; TRBD1 agrees at 10 bases. Germline CDR1 is SGHDT and CDR2 is YYEEEE. The junction had 2 bases not matched to a gene; V was cut back by 0 bases and J by 3 bases. This CDR3 region has 16 residues.